This entry features one T cell receptor beta chain sequence. Its recognized antigen is unknown. The sample holds no much larger clone one base away, and base qualities are not on file. After transplant, bone marrow was aspirated from the posterior iliac crest or from another site selected by the physician. Trimming removed 6 bases from V and 8 bases from J, leaving 16 bases between the germline ends. The CDR3 runs 14 amino acids, cysteine and phenylalanine included. The sequence is cut down to CDR3 DNA, 42 bases in frame from base 1. The CDR1 and CDR2 encoded by the germline V gene are SGHAT and FQNNGV. Receptor libraries were prepared by the immunoSEQ multiplex PCR assay. For most patients, genomic DNA was subjected to high-throughput TCR-beta CDR3 sequencing by Adaptive Biotechnologies. In the authors' own workflow: TCR sequencing data for over 15 patients were retrieved from Adaptive's ImmunoSEQ software; a few other patients were processed with MiXCR and VDJtools. CDR3 nucleotide sequences shared between donor and recipient were removed because their origin could not be assigned. At least 2-fold expansion over unstimulated cells and a minimum CFSE-low frequency of 0.002% (template counts) or 0.001% (read counts) were required for clones to be classified as alloreactive. Mappable clones were those detected in sequenced pre-transplant spleen, lymph node, or MLR CFSE-low populations of the donor or recipient. Cumulative frequency of alloreactive clones was calculated as a percentage of all sequences weighted by copy number. This immuneACCESS table, as held by TCRdb, lists in-frame sequences with V and J called but not all clones. Of the missing ones, under half trace to an unresolved V gene in checked studies; the others have no known cause. From that table come the V and J calls and clone size; the DNA was used to work out D and trimming. Present in this sample are some 70,000 clones, more than 90% of which were seen just once. The top ten hold about 6.7% of the sample.

This entry belongs to a study of graft-versus-host responses after intestinal transplantation (dated by TCRdb to the early 2020s). General notes on the study: The transplants that recipients got were multivisceral, liver-intestinal, or isolated intestinal. Every recipient was given anti-thymocyte globulin induction, followed by roughly 3 years of maintenance tacrolimus and steroids. After intestinal transplantation, graft-versus-host and host-versus-graft alloreactive T cell clones were followed in the graft, circulation and bone marrow using bulk TCR-beta CDR3 sequencing. Alloreactive clones were identified by sequencing pre-transplant mixed lymphocyte reaction products and comparing these products with unstimulated pre-transplant donor and recipient T cells. The cohort enrolled 24 intestinal transplant recipients, one of whom was a retransplant, and a few patients without pretransplant specimens were excluded. Donor T cell macrochimerism was defined as a peak of at least 4% donor T cells among recipient peripheral blood mononuclear cells. Instead of going to the commercial service, samples from a few later patients were sequenced in-house on an Illumina MiSeq and processed with MiXCR. The research as a whole found: Early after transplant, declines in HvG clones were associated with peak levels of circulating GvH clones. GvH clones were detected in recipient bone marrow, and some of these GvH clones were observed earlier in ileal mucosa or blood, consistent with an intestinal mucosal origin. The conclusions were limited by the relatively low number and heterogeneity of the intestinal transplant patients. High GvH to HvG T cell clonal ratios were observed in the allografts of patients with donor T cell macrochimerism.

The clonotype was recovered from a human patient who received an intestinal transplant, so some T cells may come from the graft donor. Recombination connected TRBV11-2 to TRBJ1-4; D gene: possibly TRBD1, on 6 matching bases. Sequenced material: bone marrow, taken nearly 750 days after intestinal transplantation. CDR3 loop: CASRHLRRGEKLFF. In nucleotide form, the sequence is TGTGCCAGCAGGCATTTAAGGAGGGGGGAAAAACTGTTTTTT.